The source of this T cell receptor beta chain is a study of T cells in Graves' hyperthyroidism and ophthalmopathy. The length of the CDR3 is 14 residues. Trimming removed 6 bases from V and 8 bases from J, with 19 bases in between. Per the germline V gene, CDR1 is MNHNS and CDR2 is SASEGT. Each ophthalmopathy patient scored at least 3 on the Clinical Activity Score and at least 4 on NOSPECS grade, with duration under 3 months. Investigators excluded patients with uncontrolled infection, other autoimmune disease, pregnancy or lactation. Study-wide results and limits: Blood also showed most of the thyroid clonotypes that were expanded above 0.001.

RNA transcripts served as the template for amplifying TCR beta CDR3 regions. First-round RT-PCR targeting the TCR CDR3 was performed with the HTBI primer set. Using its own MiXCR run on the multiplex PCR reads, TCRdb lists one record per CDR3 protein. This table has roughly 500,000 distinct CDR3 sequences, 15% to 20% appearing once. As to this clonotype: What it recognizes is unknown.

The sample was blood. The chain recombines TRBV6-1 with TRBJ1-2; D is ambiguous. This TCR was recovered from a woman under 40 with Graves' ophthalmopathy. The DNA of the CDR3 is TGTGCCAGCAGGATCTCTGCGGTCTCTAAGGGCTACACCTTC. This gives the protein CASRISAVSKGYTF.